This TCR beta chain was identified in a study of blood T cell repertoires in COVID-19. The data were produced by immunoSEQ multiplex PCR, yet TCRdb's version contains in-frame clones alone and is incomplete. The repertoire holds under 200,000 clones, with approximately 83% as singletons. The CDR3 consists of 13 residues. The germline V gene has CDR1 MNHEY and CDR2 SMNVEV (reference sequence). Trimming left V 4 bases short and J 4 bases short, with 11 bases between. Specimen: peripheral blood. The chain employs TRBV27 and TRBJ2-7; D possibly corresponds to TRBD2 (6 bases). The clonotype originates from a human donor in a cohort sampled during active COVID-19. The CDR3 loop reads CASSSGSSYEQYF. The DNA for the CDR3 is TGTGCCAGCAGTTCCGGGAGCAGTTACGAGCAGTACTTC.